This T cell receptor beta chain comes out of a study of Graves' ophthalmopathy and Graves' hyperthyroidism. Whole-study results and caveats: The authors also found most expanded thyroid clonotypes above 0.001 frequency in blood.

As regards this clonotype: As yet, its antigen is unknown. A read error is possible here, since a much larger clone lies one base away.

RNA served as the template for amplifying TCR beta CDR3 regions. First-round RT-PCR with HTBI primers preceded a second-round multiplex PCR. TCRdb used MiXCR to reprocess the multiplex PCR reads, holding one entry per CDR3 protein. The data contain roughly 50,000 distinct CDR3 sequences, approximately 52% of them seen just once; the ten biggest clones take up roughly 5%. CDR1 is SGHDT, CDR2 YYEEEE, per germline. The CDR3 runs to 11 residues. Sequencing used peripheral blood. The chain employs TRBV5-6 and TRBJ2-1; D may be TRBD1 or TRBD2 (5 bases each). This receptor was identified in an adult woman with Graves' ophthalmopathy. The CDR3 loop reads CASSLGAGPSF. The CDR3 DNA follows: TGTGCCAGCAGCCTTGGGGCGGGCCCGAGCTTC.